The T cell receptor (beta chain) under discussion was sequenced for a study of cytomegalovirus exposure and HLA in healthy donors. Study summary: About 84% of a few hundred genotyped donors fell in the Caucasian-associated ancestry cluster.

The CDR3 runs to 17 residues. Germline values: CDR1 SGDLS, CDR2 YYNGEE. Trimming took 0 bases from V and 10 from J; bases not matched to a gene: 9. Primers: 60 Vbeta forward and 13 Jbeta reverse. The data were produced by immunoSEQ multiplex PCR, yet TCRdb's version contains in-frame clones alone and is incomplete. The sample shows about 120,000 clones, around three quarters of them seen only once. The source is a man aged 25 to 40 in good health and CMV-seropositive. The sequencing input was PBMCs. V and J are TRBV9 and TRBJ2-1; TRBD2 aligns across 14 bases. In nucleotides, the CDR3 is TGTGCCAGCAGCGTAGGGCGCGGGACTAGCGGGAGACGAGAGCAGTTCTTC. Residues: CASSVGRGTSGRREQFF.